Here is one T cell receptor (beta chain) with its context. The protocol was immunoSEQ multiplex PCR, while the TCRdb copy is restricted to in-frame clones and leaves out a portion. Of roughly 710,000 clones listed, over 75% are singletons. This entry belongs to a study of shared T cell receptors in the human thymus. CDR1 and CDR2 from the germline V gene are SEHNR and FQNEAQ (reference sequence). The CDR3 runs to 12 residues. Deletions cut 5 bases from V and 4 bases from J, with 8 bases between. This sample was also put to use in a study of human thymus T cells. That paper adds: Having surgery to correct congenital heart defects, healthy Finnish infants acted as the donors. Obtained as resections during corrective heart surgery, the thymus tissue was then studied. Among thymic and blood repertoires, usage of V and J genes appeared biased. Related research found strongly overlapping thymic repertoires in unrelated individuals.

Material: thymocytes. This sequence joins TRBV7-9 and TRBJ2-5; D uncertain. The source of this sequence is a girl in the first two years of life with a congenital heart defect. This CDR3 reads CASSLWPETQYF. The CDR3 nucleotides are TGTGCCAGCAGCCTGTGGCCAGAGACCCAGTACTTC.